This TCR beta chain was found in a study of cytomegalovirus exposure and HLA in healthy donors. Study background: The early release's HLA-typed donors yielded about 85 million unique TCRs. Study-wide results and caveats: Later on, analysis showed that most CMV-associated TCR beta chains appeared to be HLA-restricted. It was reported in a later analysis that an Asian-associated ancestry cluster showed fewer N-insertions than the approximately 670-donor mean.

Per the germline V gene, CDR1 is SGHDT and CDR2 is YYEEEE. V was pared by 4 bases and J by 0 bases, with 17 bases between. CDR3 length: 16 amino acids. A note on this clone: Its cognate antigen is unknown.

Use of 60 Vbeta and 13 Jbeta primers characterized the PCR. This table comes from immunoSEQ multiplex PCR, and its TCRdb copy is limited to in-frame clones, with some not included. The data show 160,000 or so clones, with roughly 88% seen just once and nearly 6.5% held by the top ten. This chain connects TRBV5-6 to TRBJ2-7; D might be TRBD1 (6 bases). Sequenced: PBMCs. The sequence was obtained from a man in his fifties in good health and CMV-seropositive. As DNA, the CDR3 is TGTGCCAGCAGCAGAACCGGGACACCTCACTCCTACGAGCAGTACTTC. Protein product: CASSRTGTPHSYEQYF.